This entry is about one T cell receptor (beta chain). These data are taken from a study of blood T cell repertoires in COVID-19. Across the whole study: The United States, Italy and Spain were the sources of the acute and convalescent COVID-19 samples. Nucleic acid was either cDNA or gDNA, and it came from T cells, B-cell-depleted T cells, or PBMCs.

In the source study's methods: Counts of nucleated cells, estimated from reference gene primer amplification, were obtained. Assay used: immunoSEQ multiplex PCR; TCRdb lists only in-frame clones, some missing. V, J and clone size derive from that table, while D and trimming were established from the DNA sequence. Counted here are under 150,000 clones, roughly 84% occurring once; the ten biggest clones make up roughly a sixth. The V gene end was trimmed by 5 bases and the J gene end by 1 base; junction bases not matched to a gene: 4. The CDR3 has 15 residues. Per the germline V gene, CDR1 is SGHTA and CDR2 is FQGNSA.

The material sequenced was peripheral blood. The chain employs TRBV7-2 and TRBJ2-1, with 8 bases aligning to TRBD2. This TCR was recovered from an elderly woman with acute or convalescent COVID-19. As DNA, the CDR3 is TGTGCCAGCAGCCCAGCGGGAGCTTCCTACAATGAGCAGTTCTTC. Translating it yields CASSPAGASYNEQFF.